This TCR beta chain came from a study of T-cell memory formation after mild COVID-19. A few counts support this clonotype. The antigen remains unidentified. Trimming removed 3 bases at V and 4 bases at J, with 7 bases between. Germline CDR1 reads DFQATT; CDR2 reads SNEGSKA (reference sequence). This CDR3 is 11 amino acids long. Each CDR3 protein gets one entry after TCRdb re-called the 5' RACE reads with MiXCR. The data hold 300,000 to 400,000 distinct CDR3 sequences, with 25% to 30% observed a single time. Study-wide results and caveats: CD8+ contracting clones occupied EMRA, while CD4+ ones occupied mainly CM and EM.

The origin of this receptor is an adult woman who had mild COVID-19 (a few samples of this study predate the infection). Cell type and time point are not known. Sequenced sample: PBMCs or a T cell subset sorted from them (not recorded which). The genes are TRBV20-1 and TRBJ2-7; D is ambiguous. CDR3 in amino acids: CSASTPYEQYF. In DNA form, the CDR3 reads TGCAGTGCTAGCACACCATACGAGCAGTACTTC.